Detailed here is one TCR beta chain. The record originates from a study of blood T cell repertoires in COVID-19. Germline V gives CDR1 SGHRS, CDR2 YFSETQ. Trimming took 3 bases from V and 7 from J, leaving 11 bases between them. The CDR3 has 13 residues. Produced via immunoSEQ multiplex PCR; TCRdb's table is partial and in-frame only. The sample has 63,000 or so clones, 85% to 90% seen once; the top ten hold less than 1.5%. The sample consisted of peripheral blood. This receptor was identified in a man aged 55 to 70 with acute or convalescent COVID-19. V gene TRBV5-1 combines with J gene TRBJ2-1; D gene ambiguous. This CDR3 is CASSYEVGNEQFF. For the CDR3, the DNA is TGCGCCAGCAGCTACGAGGTTGGGAATGAGCAGTTCTTC.